Following are 17 T cell receptor beta chains from one sample sequenced in a study of T cell changes during pregnancy in multiple sclerosis. Assay used: immunoSEQ multiplex PCR; TCRdb lists only in-frame clones, some missing. The sample gives some 37,000 clones, almost 95% of which show up once; 1.2% is in the top ten. The specimen was PBMCs (not recorded whether the cells were cultured). All receptors come from a female donor with multiple sclerosis, enrolled in a pregnancy study.

The rearrangement uses TRBV28 and TRBJ2-1; tentative D call: TRBD2 (5 bases). CDR1 MDHEN and CDR2 SYDVKM come from the germline V gene. Trimming took off 8 bases at V and 0 bases at J, with 5 bases between the two ends. The CDR3 spans 12 residues. CDR3 DNA sequence: TGTGCCAGCGGGAGCTCCTACAATGAGCAGTTCTTC. It is translated as CASGSSYNEQFF.

V gene TRBV5-5 combines with J gene TRBJ1-1, with a tentative D call TRBD1 (5 bases). Germline loops: CDR1 SGHKS, CDR2 YYEKEE (reference sequence). The CDR3 totals 15 residues. V lost 0 bases to trimming and J lost 7 bases, with 16 bases between them. The CDR3: CASSLAFRGDGEAFF. CDR3 in DNA: TGTGCCAGCAGCTTGGCTTTTAGAGGGGACGGTGAAGCTTTCTTT.

This clone was counted once. V and J are TRBV7-2 and TRBJ2-5; the match to TRBD2 covers 10 bases. This CDR3 has 15 amino acids. Trimming removed 3 bases from V and 3 bases from J; junction bases left unmatched: 4. CDR1 is SGHTA and CDR2 is FQGNSA in the germline V gene. The CDR3 bases are TGTGCCAGCAGCTTGAGCGGGAGGGCCGAAGAGACCCAGTACTTC. Amino acids: CASSLSGRAEETQYF.

This clone was observed once. V usage is TRBV7-8 and J usage is TRBJ1-2, with 10 bases matching TRBD1. The CDR3 has 13 residues. V gave up 2 bases and J gave up 7 bases; unmatched junction bases: 1. Germline CDR1 reads SGHVS; CDR2 reads FQNEAQ. Here the CDR3 reads CASSLRTGGGYTF. The DNA for the CDR3 is TGTGCCAGCAGCTTAAGGACAGGGGGTGGCTACACCTTC.

The chain employs TRBV30 and TRBJ2-1, with TRBD2 identical over 10 bases. V shed 3 bases, J shed 7 bases, and the junction held 6 bases outside the gene matches. The CDR3 runs 14 residues. The germline gives CDR1 GTSNPN, CDR2 SVGIG (reference sequence). CDR3 nucleotide sequence: TGTGCCTGGAGGGAATTAGCGGGAGGTAATGAGCAGTTCTTC. Amino acids: CAWRELAGGNEQFF.

This rearrangement joins TRBV20-1 to TRBJ2-1; D remains ambiguous. The V and J ends lost 6 bases and 8 bases respectively, with 5 bases between them. This CDR3 is built from 9 residues. The germline gives CDR1 DFQATT, CDR2 SNEGSKA (reference sequence). The CDR3 reads CSASHEQFF. CDR3 coding DNA: TGCAGTGCGAGCCATGAGCAGTTCTTC.

The rearrangement links TRBV6-1 to TRBJ1-5; TRBD1 agrees at 7 bases. With V trimmed by 6 bases and J by 3 bases, 8 bases remained unmatched. The CDR3 contains 15 residues. CDR1 and CDR2 from the germline V gene are MNHNS and SASEGT. The CDR3 bases are TGTGCCAGCAGATTTAGGGACAGAAACAATCAGCCCCAGCATTTT. Amino acids: CASRFRDRNNQPQHF.

V usage is TRBV29-1 and J usage is TRBJ2-2; 10 bases line up with TRBD1. Trimming cost V 7 bases and J 3 bases; bases outside gene matches: 5. CDR3 size: 14 residues. Germline CDR1 is SQVTM and CDR2 is ANQGSEA. The CDR3 bases are TGCAGCGCAAGACAGGGGGCTGACACCGGGGAGCTGTTTTTT. This translates into CSARQGADTGELFF.

The gene calls are TRBV5-4 and TRBJ1-2; the D gene is possibly TRBD1 (6 bases). Germline V gives CDR1 SGHNT, CDR2 YYREEE (reference sequence). This CDR3 contains 14 residues. With 6 bases removed from V and 0 bases from J, the gap between germline ends came to 12 bases. The CDR3 here is CASTQDRANYGYTF. The CDR3 nucleotides read TGTGCCAGCACCCAGGACAGAGCTAACTATGGCTACACCTTC.

The chain carries TRBV5-1 and TRBJ2-5; 11 nucleotides match TRBD1. Germline CDR1 is SGHRS and CDR2 is YFSETQ. This CDR3 is 15 amino acids long. The junction had 7 bases not matched to a gene; V was cut back by 4 bases and J by 5 bases. CDR3 bases: TGCGCCAGCAGCGTCTGGACAGGGGGCCAGGAGACCCAGTACTTC. Its protein is CASSVWTGGQETQYF.

As DNA, the CDR3 is TGTGCCAGCAGTGAGGGTGCCGGGGGAACAGATACGCAGTATTTT. Its protein product is CASSEGAGGTDTQYF. The chain joins TRBV6-4 to TRBJ2-3; maybe TRBD2 (6 bases). The CDR3 is made up of 15 amino acids. V was pared by 3 bases and J by 3 bases, with 13 bases between. Germline CDR1 reads MRHNA; CDR2 reads SNTAGT.

This sequence joins TRBV12-5 and TRBJ2-7; tentative D call: TRBD1 (6 bases). V lost 4 bases and J lost 4, with 23 bases in between. Germline V gene sequence: CDR1 LGHNT, CDR2 FRNRAP. The CDR3 runs to 17 residues. CDR3: CASGSKTPRQAFYEQYF. The CDR3 coding sequence is TGTGCTAGTGGTTCTAAAACACCGAGACAGGCGTTTTACGAGCAGTACTTC.

The chain employs TRBV6-6 and TRBJ1-1, with D maybe TRBD1 (5 bases). The CDR3 runs to 14 residues. Germline values: CDR1 MNHNY, CDR2 SVGAGI (reference sequence). V was clipped by 5 bases and J by 0 bases, with 10 bases between them. The CDR3 sequence is CASSRQPLNTEAFF. The CDR3 bases are TGTGCCAGCAGTCGACAGCCCTTGAACACTGAAGCTTTCTTT.

The chain is built from TRBV5-1 and TRBJ2-3, with 7 bases lining up with TRBD2. In germline, CDR1 is SGHRS, CDR2 YFSETQ. The ends lost 4 bases at V and 3 bases at J; junction bases unmatched: 8. The CDR3 is 15 amino acids. CDR3 protein: CASSPPQGGTDTQYF. The CDR3, as DNA: TGCGCCAGCAGCCCCCCGCAGGGAGGGACAGATACGCAGTATTTT.

The chain links TRBV16 to TRBJ1-1; D unresolved. CDR3 length equals 13 residues. V lost 0 bases and J 4 bases, leaving 6 bases between the germline ends. Germline V lookup: CDR1 KGHSY, CDR2 FQNENV. The CDR3 nucleotides read TGTGCCAGCAGCCAATCAGTCCTCACTGAAGCTTTCTTT. It encodes CASSQSVLTEAFF. The variable domain in full, with the rest retrieved from reference TRBV16 and TRBJ1-1, is GEEVAQTPKHLVRGEGQKAKLYCAPIKGHSYVFWYQQVLKNEFKFLISFQNENVFDETGMPKERFSAKCLPNSPCSLEIQATKLEDSAVYFCASSQSVLTEAFFGQGTRLTVV.

The rearrangement joins TRBV5-5 to TRBJ1-5; a weak D match, TRBD1 (6 bases). Germline loops: CDR1 SGHKS, CDR2 YYEKEE (reference sequence). The CDR3 is 14 amino acids. V gave up 3 bases and J gave up 5 bases, with 12 bases separating them. This CDR3 is CASSSGASYQPQHF. The DNA for the CDR3 is TGTGCCAGCAGCTCGGGGGCCTCCTATCAGCCCCAGCATTTT.

The chain joins TRBV7-9 to TRBJ2-5; D ambiguous. Germline V gene lookup returns CDR1 SEHNR and CDR2 FQNEAQ (reference sequence). The CDR3 extends over 13 amino acids. Trimming cost V 5 bases and J 1 base, with 8 bases left between them. This CDR3 is CASSPPGQETQYF. The CDR3 DNA follows: TGTGCCAGCAGCCCTCCAGGCCAAGAGACCCAGTACTTC.